These T cell receptor beta chains were read from a single sample in a study of shared clonotypes between healthy human individuals. Method: immunoSEQ multiplex PCR; TCRdb's copy keeps in-frame clones and lacks some. The sample shows millions of clones, about 92% of them seen only once. The sequencing input was naive CD4+ T cells sorted from blood. The receptors originated from a man aged 18 to 35 in good health. The conserved cysteine and the conserved F or W are not part of the CDR3 here. Fields, in order: J gene, V gene, CDR3 protein.

>TRBJ2-1|TRBV7-2
ASSSPDRVNEQF
>TRBJ2-1|TRBV7-9
ASSLTDRINNEQF
>TRBJ1-1|TRBV27
ASSQNRGLTEAF
>TRBJ2-5|TRBV5-4
ASSSNWETQY
>TRBJ2-7|TRBV10-3
AVRQGGYEQY
>TRBJ1-2|TRBV19
ASGTGNYYGYT
>TRBJ1-5|TRBV19
ASSLRTGEQPQH
>TRBJ1-1|TRBV29-1
SVVSATNTEAF
>TRBJ2-3|TRBV9
ASSGDGNTQY
>TRBJ2-7|TRBV6-5
ASSSDGGHHEQY
>TRBJ2-3|TRBV6-5
ASRTSGGAHTQY
>TRBJ1-6|TRBV5-1
ASSLLSGNNSPLH
>TRBJ2-2|TRBV27
ASSFWQVSTGELF
>TRBJ1-5|TRBV7-2
ASSLAAGLNQPQH
>TRBJ2-3|TRBV28
ASSLTRGPGDRTDTQY
>TRBJ2-1|TRBV10-3
AISESGTSGSYYNEQF
>TRBJ2-1|TRBV4-1
ASSQELTSGAYNEQF
>TRBJ1-2|TRBV7-6
ASSLAGTDGYT
>TRBJ2-1|TRBV18
ASSLGRQTRNNEQF
>TRBJ1-4|TRBV30
AWSLTGGFGEKLF
>TRBJ2-3|TRBV30
AWSVGAASTDTQY
>TRBJ2-3|TRBV5-1
ASSLGGTSTDTQY
>TRBJ2-3|TRBV5-1
ASSAEGADTQY
>TRBJ2-2|TRBV9
ASSVRDRVHGELF
>TRBJ1-4|TRBV29-1
SVEDSDSGLTNEKLF
>TRBJ1-1|TRBV6-5
ASSRGNTEAF
>TRBJ2-5|TRBV5-1
ASSLTGFQETQY
>TRBJ2-7|TRBV6-5
ASSYRGEQY
>TRBJ2-2|TRBV11-2
ASSLGDFWNTGELF